This record looks at one T cell receptor beta chain sequence and its context. This sample was included in a study of blood T cell repertoires in COVID-19. Study information: Acute and convalescent COVID-19 samples came from the United States, Italy and Spain. Nucleic acid was either cDNA or gDNA, and it came from T cells, B-cell-depleted T cells, or PBMCs.

Methods used by the authors: Reference gene primer amplification gave nucleated cell count estimates. The protocol was immunoSEQ multiplex PCR, while the TCRdb copy is restricted to in-frame clones and leaves out a portion. V and J calls plus clone size are reproduced from that table; the DNA served to infer D and trimming. Of 200,000 to 250,000 clones detected, approximately 90% appear once; the ten largest clones hold about 0.8%. It was during active infection that Seattle patients were enrolled and then longitudinally followed. Source material: peripheral blood. This clonotype originated in a man in his 60s with COVID-19, enrolled during active disease.

CDR3 nucleotide sequence: TGTGCCAGTTCCCCAGGGGGTACCGAAGCTTTCTTT. It translates to CASSPGGTEAFF. The genes are TRBV19 and TRBJ1-1, with 7 bases fitting TRBD1. Germline trimming cut 8 bases from V and 8 bases from J; bases unmatched to any gene: 8. The V gene's germline CDR1 is LNHDA and CDR2 SQIVND (reference sequence). The CDR3 consists of 12 residues.